This T cell receptor beta chain is from a study of beta chain features in type 1 diabetes listed by TCRdb under 2018. For the study in its entirety: Mean age, gender distribution, total cell number and subset yield did not differ between patients and healthy donors. A total of around 110,000,000 sorted cells were examined across all samples, and a strong correlation was observed between cell number per subset and RNA yield. The study compared TCRB repertoires of sorted circulating CD4+ T cell subsets between recently diagnosed type 1 diabetes patients and matched healthy donors. Naive and central memory subsets were obtained from all 30 or so donors, but regulatory and stem cell-like memory subsets were isolated from only 8 patients and about eight healthy donors. Paper-wide results and their limitations: Sequencing cDNA rather than genomic DNA could over-represent highly expressing activated cells, although activation and CD3 levels did not differ between groups. A moderate but significant shortening of TCRB CDR3 length was observed in type 1 diabetes patients in all four CD4+ subsets. The naive, central memory and regulatory TCRB repertoires appeared to resemble one another more closely among patients than among healthy donors. Shorter templates might be favored by PCR, yet because patient and control samples were amplified and corrected together, any such skew would affect both groups equally. Because the HLA sub-analyses included only small numbers of individuals, any influence of HLA type on TCRB rearrangement was left unresolved. Fewer insertions and more nucleotide deletions at VDJ recombination sites were observed in patients with type 1 diabetes, implying thymic rearrangement abnormalities.

CDR1 SGHTA and CDR2 FQGTGA are derived from the germline V gene. The CDR3 contains 13 residues, cysteine and phenylalanine counted. The sequence is cut down to CDR3 DNA, 39 bases in frame from base 1. V gives up 1 base and J gives up 8 bases, and the segment between their germline ends measures 9 bases. This clone was counted a few times. No cognate antigen has been identified for it. Per-base qualities were not stored, and no clone one base away is much larger. The entire isolated RNA was reverse transcribed using the High Capacity cDNA Reverse Transcription Kit, and thus expressed TCRB transcripts were sequenced. Deep immunoSEQ sequencing was applied to naive, central memory and regulatory T cell samples, giving an average of around 3.8 million total reads per sample. Sorted cells were lysed in RLT buffer, and RNA was extracted using DNase-treated RNeasy Micro or Mini kits according to cell number. To prevent cross-contamination, each cell subset was processed individually, whereas patient and healthy donor samples were processed jointly. The immunoSEQ multiplex PCR was used to amplify TCRB sequences from cDNA, yielding 87-bp fragments that span the CDR3 region. Amplicons were sequenced on the Illumina HiSeq platform. In the source study's methods: PCR bias was corrected computationally using synthetic template baselines, and reads within Hamming distance 2 were collapsed, with unmergeable singletons discarded. Reads were aligned to IMGT to assign V, D and J genes, CDR3 length, and insertions or deletions at six rearrangement sites. Within each subset, clonotype counts were normalized to the number of sorted cells before true diversity and Gini coefficients were calculated with the tcR R package. The overlap coefficient, calculated on TCRB nucleotide sequences, was used to measure repertoire sharing. Entries here come from immuneACCESS through TCRdb and include only in-frame sequences with V and J called. Some clones fail to appear in such tables; in the studies checked, an unresolved V gene covers under half of the shortfall, and the cause of the remainder is unknown. V, J and clone size are those of that table, while D and trimming were read from the DNA. The sample profile shows about 41,000 clones; 66% of them were found once. The top ten hold 1.5% to 2% of the sample.

A single peripheral blood draw of around 120 mL on average was collected from each donor into heparinised tubes. A BD FACSAria II was used to sort naive, central memory, regulatory and stem cell-like memory CD4+ T cells with a panel that included CD45RO, CCR7, CD25, CD127, CD95 and CD27. Every sorted population had a purity above 95%. Right away, PBMCs were isolated by Lymphoprep density gradient centrifugation and were stained directly, with no culture step. Samples were stained and sorted in pairs, with one healthy donor and one patient per experiment, so that batch effects were minimized. Specimen: Tregs from blood. According to the study, the label for this sample's cell subset or site signals: regulatory CD4+ T cells. The TCR originated in a man younger than 40 with type 1 diabetes. Some clones in this sample may be carry-over from other donors' samples. Recombination linked TRBV7-3 to TRBJ2-1; no D gene call is confident. The CDR3 protein is CASSLMNSYEQFF. The DNA is as follows: TGTGCCAGCAGCTTAATGAATAGCTATGAGCAGTTCTTC.